This T cell receptor (beta chain) stems from a study of neurological immune-mediated disorders. General study points: The multiple sclerosis repertoire cluster had no clinical or MRI feature associated with it. Phylogenetic grouping assigned the repertoires of 18 of 34 multiple sclerosis patients to one related-CDR3 cluster, which constitutes a possible signature.

The CDR3 consists of 15 residues. Germline V lookup: CDR1 SGHVS, CDR2 FQNEAQ. Losses at the gene ends were 4 bases for V and 1 base for J; bases not matched to a gene: 3. Synthesis of cDNA was performed by 5'RACE using 10-nucleotide random UMIs. TCRdb used MiXCR to reprocess the 5' RACE reads, holding one entry per CDR3 protein. The data show roughly 80,000 distinct CDR3 sequences, 5.8% seen once. Indicated time point: longitudinal time-point 2. The unsorted libraries were made from 2 million PBMCs kept at -80 C. Regarding this clonotype: Antigen: not known.

This TCR came from a woman aged 55-69 years with multiple sclerosis. The chain recombines TRBV7-8 with TRBJ2-7; 11 bases match TRBD1. Sequences were obtained from PBMCs. This CDR3 reads CASSSGQGVSYEQYF. The CDR3 nucleotides are TGTGCCAGCAGCTCGGGACAGGGGGTTTCCTACGAGCAGTACTTC.